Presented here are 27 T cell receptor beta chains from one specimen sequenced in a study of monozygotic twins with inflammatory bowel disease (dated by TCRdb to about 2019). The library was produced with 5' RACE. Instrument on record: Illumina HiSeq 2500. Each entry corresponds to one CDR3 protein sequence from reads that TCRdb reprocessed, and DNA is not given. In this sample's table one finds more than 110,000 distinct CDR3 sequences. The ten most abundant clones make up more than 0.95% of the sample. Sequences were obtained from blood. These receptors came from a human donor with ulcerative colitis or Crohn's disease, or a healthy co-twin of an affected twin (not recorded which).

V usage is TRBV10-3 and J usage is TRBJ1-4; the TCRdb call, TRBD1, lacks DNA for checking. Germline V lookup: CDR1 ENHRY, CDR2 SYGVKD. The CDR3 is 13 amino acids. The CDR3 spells CAIRDRVNEKLFF.

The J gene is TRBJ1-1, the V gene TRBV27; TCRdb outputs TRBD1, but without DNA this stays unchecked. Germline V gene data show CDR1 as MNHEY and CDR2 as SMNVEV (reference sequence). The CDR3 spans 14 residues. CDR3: CASGQGAGNTEAFF.

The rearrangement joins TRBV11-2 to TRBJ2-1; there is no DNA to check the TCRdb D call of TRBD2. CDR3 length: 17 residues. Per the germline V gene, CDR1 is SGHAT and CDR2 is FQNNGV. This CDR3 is CASSLLRAMVGGSEQFF.

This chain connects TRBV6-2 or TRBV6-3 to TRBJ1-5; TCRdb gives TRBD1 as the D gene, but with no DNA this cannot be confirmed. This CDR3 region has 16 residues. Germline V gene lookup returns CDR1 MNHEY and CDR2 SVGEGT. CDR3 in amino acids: CASSSGLRGSNQPQHF.

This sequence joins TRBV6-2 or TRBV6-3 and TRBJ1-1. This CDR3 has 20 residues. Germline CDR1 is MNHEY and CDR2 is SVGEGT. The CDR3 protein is CASSYFPPRGFLPLFGEAFF.

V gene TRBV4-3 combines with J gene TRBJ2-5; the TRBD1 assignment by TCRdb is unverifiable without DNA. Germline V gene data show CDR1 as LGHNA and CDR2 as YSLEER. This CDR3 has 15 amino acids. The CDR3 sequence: CASSPQGQGLETQYF.

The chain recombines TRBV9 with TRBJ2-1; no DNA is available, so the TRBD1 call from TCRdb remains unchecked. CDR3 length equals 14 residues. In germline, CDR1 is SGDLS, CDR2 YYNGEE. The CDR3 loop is CASSVTDRGNEQFF.

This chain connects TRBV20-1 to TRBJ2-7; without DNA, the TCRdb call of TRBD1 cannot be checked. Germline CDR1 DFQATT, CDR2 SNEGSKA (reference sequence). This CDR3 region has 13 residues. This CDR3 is CSARAPQGYEQYF.

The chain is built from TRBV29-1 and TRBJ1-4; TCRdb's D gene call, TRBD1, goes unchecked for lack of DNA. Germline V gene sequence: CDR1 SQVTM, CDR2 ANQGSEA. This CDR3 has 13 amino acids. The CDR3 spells CSARQGPNEKLFF.

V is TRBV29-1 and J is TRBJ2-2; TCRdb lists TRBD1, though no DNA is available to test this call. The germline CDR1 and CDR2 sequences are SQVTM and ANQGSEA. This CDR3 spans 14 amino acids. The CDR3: CSVGGRLNTGELFF.

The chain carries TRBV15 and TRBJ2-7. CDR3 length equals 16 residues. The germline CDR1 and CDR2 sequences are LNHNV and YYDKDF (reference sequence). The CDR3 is CATSRELWGNSYEQYF.

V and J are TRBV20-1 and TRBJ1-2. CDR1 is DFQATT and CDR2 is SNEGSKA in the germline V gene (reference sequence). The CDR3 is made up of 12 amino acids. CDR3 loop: CSAAVLNYGYTF.

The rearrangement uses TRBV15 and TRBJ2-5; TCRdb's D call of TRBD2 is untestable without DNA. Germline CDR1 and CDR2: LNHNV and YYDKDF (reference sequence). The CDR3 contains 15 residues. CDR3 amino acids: CATSRGTSRSETQYF.

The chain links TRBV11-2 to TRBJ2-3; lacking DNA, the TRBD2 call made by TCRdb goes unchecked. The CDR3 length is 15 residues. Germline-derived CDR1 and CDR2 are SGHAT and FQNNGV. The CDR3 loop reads CASSLDSGYTDTQYF.

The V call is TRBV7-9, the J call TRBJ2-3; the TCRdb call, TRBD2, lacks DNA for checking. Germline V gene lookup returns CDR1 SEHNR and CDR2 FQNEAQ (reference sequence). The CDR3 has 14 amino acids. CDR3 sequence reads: CASSASGSRDTQYF.

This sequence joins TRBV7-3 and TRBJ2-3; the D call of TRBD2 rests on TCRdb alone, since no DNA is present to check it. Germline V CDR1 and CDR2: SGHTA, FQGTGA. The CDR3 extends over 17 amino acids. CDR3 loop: CASSDGLAGTSTDTQYF. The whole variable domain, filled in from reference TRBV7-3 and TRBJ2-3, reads GAGVSQTPSNKVTEKGKYVELRCDPISGHTALYWYRQSLGQGPEFLIYFQGTGAADDSGLPNDRFFAVRPEGSVSTLKIQRTERGDSAVYLCASSDGLAGTSTDTQYFGPGTRLTVL.

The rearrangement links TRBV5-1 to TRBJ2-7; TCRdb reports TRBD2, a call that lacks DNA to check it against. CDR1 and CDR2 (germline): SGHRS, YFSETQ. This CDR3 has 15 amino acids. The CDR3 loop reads CASSLGQRASYEQYF.

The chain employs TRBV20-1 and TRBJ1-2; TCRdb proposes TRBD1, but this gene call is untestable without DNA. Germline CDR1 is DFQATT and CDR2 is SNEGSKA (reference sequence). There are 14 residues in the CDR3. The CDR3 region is CSARTGTGLYGYTF.

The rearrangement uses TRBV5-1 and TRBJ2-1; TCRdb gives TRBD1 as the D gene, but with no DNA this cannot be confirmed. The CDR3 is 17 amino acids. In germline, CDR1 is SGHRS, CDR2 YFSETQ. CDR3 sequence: CASSLGSGQSSYNEQFF.

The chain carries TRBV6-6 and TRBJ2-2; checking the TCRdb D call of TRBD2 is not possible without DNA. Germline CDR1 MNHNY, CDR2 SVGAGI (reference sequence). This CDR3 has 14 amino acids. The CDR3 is CASNPGLNTGELFF.

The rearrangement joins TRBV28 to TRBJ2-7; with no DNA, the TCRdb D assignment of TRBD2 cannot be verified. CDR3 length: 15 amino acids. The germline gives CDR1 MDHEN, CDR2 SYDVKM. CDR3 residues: CASSPSGSAHYEQYF.

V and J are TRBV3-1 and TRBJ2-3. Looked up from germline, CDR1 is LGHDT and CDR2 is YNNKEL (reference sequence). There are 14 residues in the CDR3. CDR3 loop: CASSQDPGTDTQYF.

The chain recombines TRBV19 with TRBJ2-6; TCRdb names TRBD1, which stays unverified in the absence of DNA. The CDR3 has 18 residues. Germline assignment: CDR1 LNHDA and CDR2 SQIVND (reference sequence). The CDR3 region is CASSGTGTGVSGANVLTF.

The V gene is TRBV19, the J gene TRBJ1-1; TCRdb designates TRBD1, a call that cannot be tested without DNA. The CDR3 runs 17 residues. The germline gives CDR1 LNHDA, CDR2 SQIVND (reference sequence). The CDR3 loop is CASSTNARRAGKPEAFF.

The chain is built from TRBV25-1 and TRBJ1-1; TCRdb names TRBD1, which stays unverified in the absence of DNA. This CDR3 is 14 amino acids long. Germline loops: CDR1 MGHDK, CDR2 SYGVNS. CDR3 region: CASSGGQGSTEAFF.

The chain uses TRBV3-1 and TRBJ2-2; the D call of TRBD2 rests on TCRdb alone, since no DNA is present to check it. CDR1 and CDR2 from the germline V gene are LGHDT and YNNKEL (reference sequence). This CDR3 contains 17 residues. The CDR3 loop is CASSQDPRGINTGELFF.

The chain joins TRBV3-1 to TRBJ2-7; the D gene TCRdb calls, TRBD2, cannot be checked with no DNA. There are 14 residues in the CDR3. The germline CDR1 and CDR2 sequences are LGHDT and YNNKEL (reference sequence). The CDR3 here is CASSRGRQLNEQYF.